This T cell receptor beta chain stems from a study of post-analysis software for immune sequencing data. The germline V gene has CDR1 MNHNS and CDR2 SASEGT. V lost 7 bases and J 0 bases, leaving 7 bases between the germline ends. There are 13 residues in the CDR3. Findings and caveats of the study: When patients were compared with controls, a handful of TRBV segments were more frequent, TRBV5-6, TRBV5-1 and TRBV20-1 among them. Those samples that were prepared in the same batch co-clustered strongly by F measure.

About this clonotype: Antigen: not known.

Unique molecular identifiers tagged the TCR beta cDNA libraries. TCRdb re-called the PCR reads through MiXCR, storing one row per CDR3 protein. The profile covers about 540,000 distinct CDR3 sequences, with less than 40% appearing a single time and approximately 6% taken by the ten largest. The rearrangement links TRBV6-1 to TRBJ2-1; no clear D. The source material was blood. The receptor was derived from a girl aged 2-17 years with multiple sclerosis. DNA for the CDR3: TGTGCCAGCAACTACCTCTCCTACAATGAGCAGTTCTTC. Translating gives CASNYLSYNEQFF.